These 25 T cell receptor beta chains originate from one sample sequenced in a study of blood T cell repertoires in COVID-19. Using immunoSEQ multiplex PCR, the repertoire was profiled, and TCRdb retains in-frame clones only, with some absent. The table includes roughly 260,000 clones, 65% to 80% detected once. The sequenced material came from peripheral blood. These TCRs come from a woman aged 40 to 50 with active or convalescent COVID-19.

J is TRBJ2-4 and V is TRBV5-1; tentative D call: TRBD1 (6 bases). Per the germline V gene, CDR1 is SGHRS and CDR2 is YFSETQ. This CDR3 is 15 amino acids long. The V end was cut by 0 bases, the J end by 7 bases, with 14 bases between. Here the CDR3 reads CASSLAPAQGNIQYF. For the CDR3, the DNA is TGCGCCAGCAGCTTGGCCCCTGCCCAGGGGAACATTCAGTACTTC.

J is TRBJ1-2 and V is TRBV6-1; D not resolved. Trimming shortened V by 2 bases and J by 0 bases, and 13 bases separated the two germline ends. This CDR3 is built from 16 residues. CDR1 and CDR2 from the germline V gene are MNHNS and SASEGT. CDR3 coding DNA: TGTGCCAGCAGTGAATCGGTCACCATTTCTAACTATGGCTACACCTTC. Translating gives CASSESVTISNYGYTF.

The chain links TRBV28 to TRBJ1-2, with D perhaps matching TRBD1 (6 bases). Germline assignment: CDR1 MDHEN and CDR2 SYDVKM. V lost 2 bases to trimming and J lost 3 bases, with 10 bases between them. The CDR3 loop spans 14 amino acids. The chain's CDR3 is CASSLGGGYYGYTF. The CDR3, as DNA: TGTGCCAGCAGTTTAGGGGGGGGCTACTATGGCTACACCTTC.

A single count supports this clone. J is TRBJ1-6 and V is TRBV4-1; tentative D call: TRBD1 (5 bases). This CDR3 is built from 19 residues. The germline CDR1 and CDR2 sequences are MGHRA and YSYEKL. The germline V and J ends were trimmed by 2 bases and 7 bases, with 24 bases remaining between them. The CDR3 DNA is TGCGCCAGCAGCCAAAAGAAAGGGGCGGGGGACGGATGGAATTCACCCCTCCACTTT. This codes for CASSQKKGAGDGWNSPLHF.

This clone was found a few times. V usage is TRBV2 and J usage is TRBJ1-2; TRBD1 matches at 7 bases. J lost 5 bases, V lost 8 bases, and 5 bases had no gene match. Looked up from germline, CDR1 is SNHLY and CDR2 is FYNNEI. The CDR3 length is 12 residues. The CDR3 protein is CASWTGGYGYTF. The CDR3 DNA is TGTGCCAGCTGGACAGGAGGGTATGGCTACACCTTC.

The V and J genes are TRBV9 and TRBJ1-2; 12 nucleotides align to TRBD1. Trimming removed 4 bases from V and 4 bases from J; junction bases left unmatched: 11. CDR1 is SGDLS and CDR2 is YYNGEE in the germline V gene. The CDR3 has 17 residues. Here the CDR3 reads CASSPGTGGKLSYGYTF. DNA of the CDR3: TGTGCCAGCAGCCCAGGGACAGGGGGCAAATTAAGCTATGGCTACACCTTC.

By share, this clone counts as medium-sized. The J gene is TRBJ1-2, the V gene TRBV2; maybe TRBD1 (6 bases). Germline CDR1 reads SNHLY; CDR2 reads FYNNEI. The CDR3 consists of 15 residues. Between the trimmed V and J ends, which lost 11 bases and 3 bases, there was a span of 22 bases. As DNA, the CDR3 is TGTGCCGGGAAAAAACGGGACAACCTTTACTATGGCTACACCTTC. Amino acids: CAGKKRDNLYYGYTF.

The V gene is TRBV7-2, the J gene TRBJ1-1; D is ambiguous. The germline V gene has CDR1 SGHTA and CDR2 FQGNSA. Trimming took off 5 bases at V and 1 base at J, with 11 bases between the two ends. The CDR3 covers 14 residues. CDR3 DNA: TGTGCCAGCAGCCTTCAGGAGGCGAACACTGAAGCTTTCTTT. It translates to CASSLQEANTEAFF.

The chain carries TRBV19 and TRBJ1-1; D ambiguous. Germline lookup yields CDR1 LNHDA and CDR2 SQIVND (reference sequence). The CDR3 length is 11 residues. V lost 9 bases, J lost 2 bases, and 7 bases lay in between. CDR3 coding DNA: TGTGCCAGCCGTAGTAACACTGAAGCTTTCTTT. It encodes CASRSNTEAFF.

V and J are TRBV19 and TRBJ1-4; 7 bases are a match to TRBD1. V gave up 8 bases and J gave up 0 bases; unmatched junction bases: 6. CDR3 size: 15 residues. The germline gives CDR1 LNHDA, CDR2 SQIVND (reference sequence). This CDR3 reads CASSGTVTTNEKLFF. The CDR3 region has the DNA TGTGCCAGTTCCGGGACAGTCACAACTAATGAAAAACTGTTTTTT.

DNA of the CDR3: TGCGCCAGCAGCTTGGACAGGGGGCAGGCCGTGAACACTGAAGCTTTCTTT. Translating gives CASSLDRGQAVNTEAFF. The chain links TRBV5-1 to TRBJ1-1; 9 bases agree with TRBD1. The CDR3 has 17 residues. The ends lost 0 bases at V and 0 bases at J; junction bases unmatched: 6. Germline V gene data show CDR1 as SGHRS and CDR2 as YFSETQ.

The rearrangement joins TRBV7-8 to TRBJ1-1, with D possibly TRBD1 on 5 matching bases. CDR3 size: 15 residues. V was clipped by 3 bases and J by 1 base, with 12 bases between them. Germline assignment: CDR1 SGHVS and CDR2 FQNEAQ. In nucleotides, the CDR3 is TGTGCCAGCAGCTTCACGCAGGGTCAGAACACTGAAGCTTTCTTT. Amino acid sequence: CASSFTQGQNTEAFF. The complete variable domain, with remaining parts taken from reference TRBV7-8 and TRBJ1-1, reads GAGVSQSPRYKVAKRGQDVALRCDPISGHVSLFWYQQALGQGPEFLTYFQNEAQLDKSGLPSDRFFAERPEGSVSTLKIQRTQQEDSAVYLCASSFTQGQNTEAFFGQGTRLTVV.

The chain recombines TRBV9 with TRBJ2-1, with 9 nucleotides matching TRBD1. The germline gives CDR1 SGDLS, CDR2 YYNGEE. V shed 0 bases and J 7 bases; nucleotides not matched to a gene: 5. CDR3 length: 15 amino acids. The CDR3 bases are TGTGCCAGCAGCGTAGTCGGGACAGGGAAGAATGAGCAGTTCTTC. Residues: CASSVVGTGKNEQFF. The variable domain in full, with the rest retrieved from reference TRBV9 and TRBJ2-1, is DSGVTQTPKHLITATGQRVTLRCSPRSGDLSVYWYQQSLDQGLQFLIQYYNGEERAKGNILERFSAQQFPDLHSELNLSSLELGDSALYFCASSVVGTGKNEQFFGPGTRLTVL.

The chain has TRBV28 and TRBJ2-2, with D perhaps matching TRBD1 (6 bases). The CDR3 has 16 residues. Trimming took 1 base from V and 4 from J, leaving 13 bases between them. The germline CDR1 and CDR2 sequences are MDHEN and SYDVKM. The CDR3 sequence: CASSLSPGQATGELFF. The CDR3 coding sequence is TGTGCCAGCAGTTTATCCCCGGGACAAGCCACCGGGGAGCTGTTTTTT. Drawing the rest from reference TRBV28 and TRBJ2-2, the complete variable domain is DVKVTQSSRYLVKRTGEKVFLECVQDMDHENMFWYRQDPGLGLRLIYFSYDVKMKEKGDIPEGYSVSREKKERFSLILESASTNQTSMYLCASSLSPGQATGELFFGEGSRLTVL.

CDR3 sequence reads: CASSQINSPLHF. The CDR3 nucleotides read TGCGCCAGCAGCCAAATTAATTCACCCCTCCACTTT. This chain joins TRBV5-1 and TRBJ1-6; no clear D gene. This CDR3 has 12 residues. V lost 4 bases, J lost 6 bases, and 5 bases lay in between. The germline V gene encodes CDR1 SGHRS and CDR2 YFSETQ.

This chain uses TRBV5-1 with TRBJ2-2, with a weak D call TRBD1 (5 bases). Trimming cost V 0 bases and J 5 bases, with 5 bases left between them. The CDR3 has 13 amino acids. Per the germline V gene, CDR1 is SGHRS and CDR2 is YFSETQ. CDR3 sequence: CASSLAGTGELFF. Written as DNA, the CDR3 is TGCGCCAGCAGCTTGGCAGGGACCGGGGAGCTGTTTTTT.

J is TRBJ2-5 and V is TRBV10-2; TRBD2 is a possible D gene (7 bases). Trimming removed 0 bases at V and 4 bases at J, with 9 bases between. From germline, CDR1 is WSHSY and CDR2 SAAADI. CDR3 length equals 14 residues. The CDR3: CASSESGGRETQYF. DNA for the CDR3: TGCGCCAGCAGTGAGTCGGGGGGGCGAGAGACCCAGTACTTC.

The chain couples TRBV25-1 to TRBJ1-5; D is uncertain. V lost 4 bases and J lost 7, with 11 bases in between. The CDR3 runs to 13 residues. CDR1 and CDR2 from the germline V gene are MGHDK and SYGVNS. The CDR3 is CASSGGFRQPQHF. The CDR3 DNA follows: TGTGCCAGCAGTGGAGGATTCCGGCAGCCCCAGCATTTT.

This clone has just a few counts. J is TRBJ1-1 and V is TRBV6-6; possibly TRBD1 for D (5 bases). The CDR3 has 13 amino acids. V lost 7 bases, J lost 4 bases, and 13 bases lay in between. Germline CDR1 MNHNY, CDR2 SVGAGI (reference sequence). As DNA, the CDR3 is TGTGCCAGCAAGTGGGGGGAGGGCACTGAAGCTTTCTTT. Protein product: CASKWGEGTEAFF.

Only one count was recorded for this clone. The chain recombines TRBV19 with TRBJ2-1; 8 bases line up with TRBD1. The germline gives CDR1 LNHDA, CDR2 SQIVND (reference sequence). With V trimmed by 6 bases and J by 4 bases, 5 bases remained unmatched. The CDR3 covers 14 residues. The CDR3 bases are TGTGCCAGTAGGAGGGGGACAGGTTACAATGAGCAGTTCTTC. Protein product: CASRRGTGYNEQFF.

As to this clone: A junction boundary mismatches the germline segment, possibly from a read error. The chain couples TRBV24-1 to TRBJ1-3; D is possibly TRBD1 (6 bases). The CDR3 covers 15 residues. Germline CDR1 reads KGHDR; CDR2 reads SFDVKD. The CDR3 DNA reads TGTGCCACCAGGCGCCGCGGGGGGCTTCAGAGACACCATATATTT. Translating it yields CATRRRGGLQRHHIF.

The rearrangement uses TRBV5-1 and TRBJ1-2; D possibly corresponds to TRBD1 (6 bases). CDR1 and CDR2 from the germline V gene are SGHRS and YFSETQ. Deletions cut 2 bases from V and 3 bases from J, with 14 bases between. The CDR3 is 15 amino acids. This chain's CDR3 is CASSLPQGHDYGYTF. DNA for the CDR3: TGCGCCAGCAGCTTACCACAGGGTCATGACTATGGCTACACCTTC. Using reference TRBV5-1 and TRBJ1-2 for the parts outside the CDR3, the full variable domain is KAGVTQTPRYLIKTRGQQVTLSCSPISGHRSVSWYQQTPGQGLQFLFEYFSETQRNKGNFPGRFSGRQFSNSRSEMNVSTLELGDSALYLCASSLPQGHDYGYTFGSGTRLTVV.

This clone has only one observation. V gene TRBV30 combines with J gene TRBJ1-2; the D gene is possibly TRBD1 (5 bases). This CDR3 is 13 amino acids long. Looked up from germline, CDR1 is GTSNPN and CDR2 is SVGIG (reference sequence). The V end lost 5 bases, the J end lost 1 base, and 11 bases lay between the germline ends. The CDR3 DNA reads TGTGCCTGGTCGACACAGGATAACTATGGCTACACCTTC. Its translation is CAWSTQDNYGYTF.

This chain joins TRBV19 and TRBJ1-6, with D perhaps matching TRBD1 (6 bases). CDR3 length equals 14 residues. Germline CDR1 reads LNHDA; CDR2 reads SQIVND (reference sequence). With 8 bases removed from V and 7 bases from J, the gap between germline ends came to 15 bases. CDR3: CASGVGGANSPLHF. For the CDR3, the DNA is TGTGCCAGTGGCGTTGGGGGGGCAAATTCACCCCTCCACTTT.

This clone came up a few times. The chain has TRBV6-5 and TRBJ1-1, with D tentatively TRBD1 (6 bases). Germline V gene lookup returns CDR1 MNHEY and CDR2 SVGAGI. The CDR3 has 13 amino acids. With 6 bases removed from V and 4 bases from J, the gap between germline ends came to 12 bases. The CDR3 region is CASRRGSSTEAFF. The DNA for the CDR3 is TGTGCCAGCAGGAGGGGGTCTAGCACTGAAGCTTTCTTT.